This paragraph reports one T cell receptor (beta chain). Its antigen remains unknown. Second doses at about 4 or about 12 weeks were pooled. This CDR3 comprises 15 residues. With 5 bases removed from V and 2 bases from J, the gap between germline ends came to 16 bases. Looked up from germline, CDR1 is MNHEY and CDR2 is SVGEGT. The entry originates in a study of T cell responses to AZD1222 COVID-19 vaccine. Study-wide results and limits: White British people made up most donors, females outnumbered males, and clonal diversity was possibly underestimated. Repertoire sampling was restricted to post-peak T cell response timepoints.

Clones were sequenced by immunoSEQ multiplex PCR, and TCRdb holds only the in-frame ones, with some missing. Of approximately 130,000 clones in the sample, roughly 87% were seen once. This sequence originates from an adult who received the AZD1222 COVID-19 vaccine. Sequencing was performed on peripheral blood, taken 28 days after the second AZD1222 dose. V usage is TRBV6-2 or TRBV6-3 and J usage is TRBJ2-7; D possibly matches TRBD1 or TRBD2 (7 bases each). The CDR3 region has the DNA TGTGCCAGCAGTCCCGGGGAGGGGGCCACCTACGAGCAGTACTTC. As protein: CASSPGEGATYEQYF.